This T cell receptor (beta chain) originates from a study of T cell responses to AZD1222 COVID-19 vaccine. Study context: Second-dose intervals of approximately 4 or approximately 12 weeks were pooled.

Germline V lookup: CDR1 LGHNA, CDR2 YSLEER. V shed 1 base and J shed 7 bases, with 10 bases lying between them. This CDR3 spans 13 amino acids. Study-wide results and limits: Variant regions that are unmutated are reportedly the target of nearly half of spike-specific TCRs. Seropositive at baseline were only a handful of AZD1222 recipients. Donor demographics were predominantly white British with a female majority; clonal diversity may be underestimated.

Of note for this clone: The antigen is unknown.

The table came from immunoSEQ multiplex PCR; TCRdb's copy has only in-frame clones and leaves some out. The repertoire holds about 67,000 clones, 80% to 85% seen once, with about 20% in the top ten. This TCR was sampled from an adult in good health. The sample was peripheral blood, taken on day 0 of AZD1222 vaccination. V and J are TRBV4-3 and TRBJ1-2, with D possibly TRBD1 on 5 matching bases. Here the CDR3 DNA reads TGCGCCAGCAGCCAAGGCCGGGGCCTTGGCTACACCTTC. Residues: CASSQGRGLGYTF.